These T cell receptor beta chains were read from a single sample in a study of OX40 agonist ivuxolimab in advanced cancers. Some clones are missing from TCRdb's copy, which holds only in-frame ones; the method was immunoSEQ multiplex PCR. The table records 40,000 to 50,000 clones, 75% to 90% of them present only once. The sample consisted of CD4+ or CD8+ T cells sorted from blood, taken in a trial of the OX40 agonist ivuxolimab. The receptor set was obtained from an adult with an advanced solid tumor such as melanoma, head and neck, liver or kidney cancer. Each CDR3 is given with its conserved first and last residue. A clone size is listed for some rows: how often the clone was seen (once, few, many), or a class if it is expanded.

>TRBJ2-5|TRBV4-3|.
CASSQSLAGKINQETQYF
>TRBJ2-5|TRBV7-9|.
CASRPLLLAGGRETQYF
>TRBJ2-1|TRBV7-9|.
CASTTSRVEQFF
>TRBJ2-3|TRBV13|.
CASSPRGGRTDTQYF
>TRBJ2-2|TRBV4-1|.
CASSPPTGELFF
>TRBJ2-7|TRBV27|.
CASRGRRYYEQYF
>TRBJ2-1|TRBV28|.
CASKTPGPGWNEQFF
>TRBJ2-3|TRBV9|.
CASSVVKGGGPGDTQYF
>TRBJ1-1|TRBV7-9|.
CASSLGGVLSTEAFF
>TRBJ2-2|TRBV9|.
CASTRGNTGELFF
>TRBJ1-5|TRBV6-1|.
CALGQGASQPQHF
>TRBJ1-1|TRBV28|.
CASSLRALNTEAFF
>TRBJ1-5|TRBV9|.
CASSDYRSNQPQHF
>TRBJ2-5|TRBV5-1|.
CASSSGTSEGETQYF
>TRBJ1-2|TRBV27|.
CASRGGYGYTF
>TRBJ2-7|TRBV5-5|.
CASSSSAGHYEQYF
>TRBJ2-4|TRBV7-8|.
CASSMTGAKNIQYF
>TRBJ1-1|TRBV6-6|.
CASSYSQIGQGYEAFF
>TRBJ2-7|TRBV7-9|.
CAGGVAGTYEQYF
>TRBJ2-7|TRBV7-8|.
CASSLLAGAWEQYF
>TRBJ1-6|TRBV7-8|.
CASSLKDGGSHSPLHF
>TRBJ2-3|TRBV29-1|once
CSVEGQTEYGKGGSTDTQYF
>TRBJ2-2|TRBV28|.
CATSGPATGELFF
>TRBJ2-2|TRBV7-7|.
CASSFGQGASGELFF
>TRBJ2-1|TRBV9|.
CASSVGSTGAYNEQFF
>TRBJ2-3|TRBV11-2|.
CASSLRWRSTDTQYF
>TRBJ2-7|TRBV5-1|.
CASSLGGNYEQYF
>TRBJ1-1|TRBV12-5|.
CASGLGIPNTEAFF
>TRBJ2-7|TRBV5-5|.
CASSGTSGHYEQYF
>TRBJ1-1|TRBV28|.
CASRTRTGDINTEAFF
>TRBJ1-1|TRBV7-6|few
CASSLGQVGTEAFF
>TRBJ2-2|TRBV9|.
CASSTRDSGAGELFF
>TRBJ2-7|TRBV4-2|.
CASSSGDSYEQYF
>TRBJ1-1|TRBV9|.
CASSCPGCTEAFF
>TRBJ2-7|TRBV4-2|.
CASSQETAWGEQYF
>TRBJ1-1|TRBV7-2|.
CASSLEGPGFSTEAFF
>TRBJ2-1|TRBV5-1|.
CASSLVGSDNEQFF
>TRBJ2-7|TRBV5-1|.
CASSLGGDEQYF
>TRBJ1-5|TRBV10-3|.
CAISESRVSNQPQHF
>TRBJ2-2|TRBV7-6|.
CASSRWAGEVGELFF
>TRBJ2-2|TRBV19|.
CASSSGQVTGELFF
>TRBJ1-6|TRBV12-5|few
CASGGVGPKSF
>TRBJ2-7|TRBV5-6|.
CASSFASNPYEQYF
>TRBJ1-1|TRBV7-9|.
CASSLLAGVMNTEAFF
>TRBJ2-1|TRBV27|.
CASSSRDSLNNEQFF
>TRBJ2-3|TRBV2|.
CASLEEFRTDTQYF
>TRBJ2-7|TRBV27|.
CASSHHPYEQYF
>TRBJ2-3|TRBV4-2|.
CASSQRSGDTTDTQYF
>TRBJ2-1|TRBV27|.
CASSPGLADYNEQFF
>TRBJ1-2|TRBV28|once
CASSLFPGTYHGYTF
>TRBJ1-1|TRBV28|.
CASSAQFGGVFNTEAFF
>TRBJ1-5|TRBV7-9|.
CASSQTGGNQPQHF
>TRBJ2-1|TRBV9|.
CASSARLAAYNEQFF